A single sample gave rise to the 32 T cell receptor beta chains below, sequenced in a study of CD8+CD57+ T cells in acquired aplastic anemia. According to the study, genomic DNA was the template for TCR beta VDJ and CDR3 profiling. TCRdb re-analysed the reads in MiXCR, keeping a single row per CDR3 protein. The sample comprises about 58,000 distinct CDR3 sequences, roughly 60% of which are singletons, and 16% rests with the top ten. An expansion of CD8+CD57+ cells by flow cytometry had been shown in patients chosen for sequencing. The material sequenced was sorted CD4+, CD8+, or CD8+CD57+ T cells (not recorded which) from PBMCs. The receptor set was obtained from a human donor with aplastic anemia.

The chain employs TRBV10-3 and TRBJ1-3; TRBD1 is a possible D gene (5 bases). The CDR3 contains 14 residues. Germline CDR1 is ENHRY and CDR2 is SYGVKD. Trimming cost V 0 bases and J 4 bases, with 7 bases left between them. CDR3 coding DNA: TGTGCCATCAGTGAGTCTGCAGGGGGAAACACCATATATTTT. It translates to CAISESAGGNTIYF.

The chain has TRBV4-2 and TRBJ2-2, with no clear D. CDR3 length equals 14 residues. Germline-derived CDR1 and CDR2 are LGHNA and YNFKEQ. Trimming shortened V by 8 bases and J by 0 bases, and 10 bases separated the two germline ends. CDR3 DNA sequence: TGTGCCAGCCTGTGGGGTACGAACACCGGGGAGCTGTTTTTT. It yields the protein CASLWGTNTGELFF.

V and J are TRBV15 and TRBJ2-1; no definite D call. Germline V lookup: CDR1 LNHNV, CDR2 YYDKDF (reference sequence). This CDR3 is 14 amino acids long. Trimming pared 7 bases from V and 0 bases from J, leaving 10 bases between. The CDR3 reads CATKNSASYNEQFF. CDR3 sequence (DNA): TGTGCCACCAAAAACAGTGCCTCCTACAATGAGCAGTTCTTC.

This chain connects TRBV29-1 to TRBJ1-1; D is unclear. The CDR3 contains 11 residues. Trimming took off 4 bases at V and 7 bases at J, with 10 bases between the two ends. CDR1 and CDR2 from the germline V gene are SQVTM and ANQGSEA. The CDR3 reads CSVASGIEAFF. Here the CDR3 DNA reads TGCAGCGTTGCTTCTGGTATTGAAGCTTTCTTT.

As for this clonotype: It may be a read error: a sequence one base away is much more abundant. This chain links TRBV5-1 with TRBJ2-1; the D is unclear. CDR1 and CDR2 (germline): SGHRS, YFSETQ. The CDR3 length is 14 residues. Here the CDR3 reads CASGLWSPSNEQFF. The CDR3 DNA reads TGCGCCAGCGGCTTGTGGTCACCTAGCAATGAGCAGTTCTTC.

This clonotype was recorded once. The chain carries TRBV20-1 and TRBJ2-7; D call uncertain. Trimming removed 5 bases from V and 3 bases from J, with 14 bases in between. In germline, CDR1 is DFQATT, CDR2 SNEGSKA (reference sequence). This CDR3 has 13 residues. CDR3 sequence reads: CSASDSGYYEQYF. In nucleotides, the CDR3 is TGCAGTGCTTCCGACTCGGGCTACTACGAGCAGTACTTC.

The rearrangement uses TRBV2 and TRBJ1-2; 7 nucleotides line up with TRBD1. The CDR3 consists of 12 residues. Germline CDR1 SNHLY, CDR2 FYNNEI. The J segment lost 3 bases and the V segment lost 8 bases, leaving 3 bases of the junction unmatched. This chain's CDR3 is CASGGQYYGYTF. CDR3 bases: TGTGCCAGCGGGGGACAGTACTATGGCTACACCTTC.

The chain recombines TRBV6-2 or TRBV6-3 with TRBJ1-1; D perhaps matches TRBD1 (6 bases). The CDR3 sequence is 11 residues long. The germline gives CDR1 MNHEY, CDR2 SVGEGT. Trimming shortened V by 5 bases and J by 8 bases, and 9 bases separated the two germline ends. CDR3 region: CASSNTGEAFF. CDR3 sequence (DNA): TGTGCCAGCAGTAACACAGGGGAAGCTTTCTTT.

The chain links TRBV7-2 to TRBJ1-1; no firm D call. CDR3 length equals 14 residues. V lost 5 bases to trimming and J lost 6 bases, with 16 bases between them. The V gene's germline CDR1 is SGHTA and CDR2 FQGNSA. CDR3 region: CASSVVLSGSEAFF. CDR3 DNA sequence: TGTGCCAGCAGCGTAGTCCTTAGCGGCTCTGAAGCTTTCTTT.

This clonotype was seen more than once but under ten times. V usage is TRBV7-6 and J usage is TRBJ1-1; tentatively, D is TRBD1 (6 bases). The CDR3 consists of 14 residues. Germline V gene lookup returns CDR1 SGHVS and CDR2 FNYEAQ. Deletions cut 1 base from V and 5 bases from J, with 11 bases between. As DNA, the CDR3 is TGTGCCAGCAGCTTAGGAGGGGGAGGGACTGAAGCTTTCTTT. Translating gives CASSLGGGGTEAFF. The entire variable domain, with the rest obtained from reference TRBV7-6 and TRBJ1-1, is as follows: GAGVSQSPRYKVTKRGQDVALRCDPISGHVSLYWYRQALGQGPEFLTYFNYEAQQDKSGLPNDRFSAERPEGSISTLTIQRTEQRDSAMYRCASSLGGGGTEAFFGQGTRLTVV.

This clonotype was detected ten times or more. The chain joins TRBV3-1 to TRBJ1-5, with D perhaps TRBD1 (5 bases). Deletions cut 5 bases from V and 5 bases from J, with 16 bases between. The CDR3 totals 15 residues. CDR1 and CDR2 from the germline V gene are LGHDT and YNNKEL (reference sequence). The CDR3, as DNA: TGTGCCAGCAGCTCCTCCGGGACGGGTTATCAGCCCCAGCATTTT. Residues: CASSSSGTGYQPQHF.

The rearrangement links TRBV7-8 to TRBJ1-5; TRBD1 is a possible D gene (5 bases). This CDR3 is 16 amino acids long. Trimming left V 5 bases short and J 3 bases short, with 17 bases between. In germline, CDR1 is SGHVS, CDR2 FQNEAQ. The CDR3 DNA sequence: TGTGCCAGCAGCCCTACTATGTCGGGGACCAATCAGCCCCAGCATTTT. Translating it yields CASSPTMSGTNQPQHF.

V gene TRBV20-1 combines with J gene TRBJ1-4, with D unresolved. Germline V CDR1 and CDR2: DFQATT, SNEGSKA (reference sequence). CDR3 length: 14 residues. Trimming took off 5 bases at V and 0 bases at J, with 10 bases between the two ends. This CDR3 is CSAADSSTNEKLFF. For the CDR3, the DNA is TGCAGTGCTGCCGACTCCTCAACTAATGAAAAACTGTTTTTT.

This sequence joins TRBV6-1 and TRBJ1-2; 7 bases match TRBD1. Trimming cost V 9 bases and J 4 bases; bases outside gene matches: 5. The CDR3 spans 12 residues. From germline, CDR1 is MNHNS and CDR2 SASEGT. Here the CDR3 DNA reads TGTGCCAGTCAGACAGGGAGCTATGGCTACACCTTC. Encoded protein: CASQTGSYGYTF.

This clonotype was counted only a few times. This may come from a read error, since a much larger clone is one base off. The CDR3 does not close with the conserved phenylalanine or tryptophan, likely indicating a read error. The chain carries TRBV13 and TRBJ1-4; the D is unclear. The CDR3 is 12 amino acids. Deletions cut 5 bases from V and 8 bases from J, with 9 bases between. Germline CDR1 is PRHDT and CDR2 is FYEKMQ (reference sequence). CDR3 amino acids: CASSPRGEKLFL. The CDR3 nucleotides are TGTGCCAGCAGCCCAAGAGGGGAAAAACTGTTTTTA.

The CDR3, as DNA: TGTGCCATCAGTGAGTCGTACCGCTCAACCGAAGCTTTCTTT. Translating it yields CAISESYRSTEAFF. The chain uses TRBV10-3 and TRBJ1-1; no firm D call. This CDR3 has 14 amino acids. The germline V gene encodes CDR1 ENHRY and CDR2 SYGVKD. Trimming took 0 bases from V and 8 from J, leaving 13 bases between them.

This clonotype was observed a few times. The genes are TRBV9 and TRBJ2-5; D not certain. CDR1 is SGDLS and CDR2 is YYNGEE in the germline V gene. The germline V and J ends were trimmed by 1 base and 2 bases, with 0 bases remaining between them. This CDR3 has 11 residues. The DNA for the CDR3 is TGTGCCAGCAGCGTACAAGAGACCCAGTACTTC. Encoded protein: CASSVQETQYF. Variable domain in full (rest from reference TRBV9 and TRBJ2-5): DSGVTQTPKHLITATGQRVTLRCSPRSGDLSVYWYQQSLDQGLQFLIQYYNGEERAKGNILERFSAQQFPDLHSELNLSSLELGDSALYFCASSVQETQYFGPGTRLLVL.

This clonotype is termed medium-sized. The chain is built from TRBV10-1 and TRBJ2-1; 8 bases agree with TRBD2. From germline, CDR1 is WNHNN and CDR2 SYGVQD (reference sequence). V gave up 0 bases and J gave up 10 bases; unmatched junction bases: 8. The CDR3 is made up of 15 amino acids. In DNA, the CDR3 is TGCGCCAGCAGTGAGTCGGGCGGGGGGCGTAGCGAGCAGTTCTTC. Protein sequence: CASSESGGGRSEQFF.

This clonotype appeared a single time. One end of the junction is discordant with germline, which a read error may explain. The rearrangement joins TRBV10-3 to TRBJ1-5; a weak D match, TRBD1 (6 bases). Germline V lookup: CDR1 ENHRY, CDR2 SYGVKD. The CDR3 has 16 residues. The CDR3 sequence is CASSFSGQGYGQPQHF. Here the CDR3 DNA reads TGTGCCAGCAGTTTCTCCGGCCAGGGGTATGGTCAGCCCCAGCATTTT.

The V and J genes are TRBV20-1 and TRBJ1-2; no clear D. The CDR3 contains 13 residues. Per the germline V gene, CDR1 is DFQATT and CDR2 is SNEGSKA (reference sequence). Trimming left V 4 bases short and J 2 bases short, with 11 bases between. In nucleotides, the CDR3 is TGCAGTGCTACAGCAGGCGCAAACTATGGCTACACCTTC. Residues: CSATAGANYGYTF.

Comment on this clonotype: One end of the junction varies from germline; a read error may be responsible. The chain joins TRBV7-8 to TRBJ1-3; D gene unclear. The length of the CDR3 is 13 residues. Per germline, CDR1 SGHVS and CDR2 FQNEAQ. Here the CDR3 DNA reads TGTGCCAGCATCTTAAGTCCTGGAAACACCATATATTTT. As protein: CASILSPGNTIYF.

The chain uses TRBV24-1 and TRBJ2-1; 14 nucleotides agree with TRBD2. Trimming at V came to 4 bases and at J to 12 bases, leaving 10 bases not matched to a gene. The CDR3 covers 16 residues. Germline CDR1 and CDR2: KGHDR and SFDVKD. As DNA, the CDR3 is TGTGCCACCAGTGACCAGGGACTAGCGGGGGCCAGTCGGCAGTTCTTC. It specifies CATSDQGLAGASRQFF.

This clonotype was counted only a few times. The chain carries TRBV7-2 and TRBJ2-5; no firm D call. The CDR3 spans 11 residues. Germline loops: CDR1 SGHTA, CDR2 FQGNSA. Trimming stripped 0 bases from V and 7 bases from J, with 3 bases between. The CDR3 DNA reads TGTGCCAGCAGCTTAGCCGGGACCCAGTACTTC. Residues: CASSLAGTQYF.

This chain connects TRBV15 to TRBJ2-1, with 7 nucleotides matching TRBD2. From germline, CDR1 is LNHNV and CDR2 YYDKDF (reference sequence). Losses at the gene ends were 2 bases for V and 6 bases for J; bases not matched to a gene: 1. CDR3 length: 13 residues. The CDR3 sequence is CATSRRTSNEQFF. CDR3 DNA sequence: TGTGCCACCAGCAGACGGACTAGCAATGAGCAGTTCTTC.

Concerning this clonotype: An end of the junction differs from the germline gene, which may be a read error. The V gene is TRBV15, the J gene TRBJ1-5; a weak D match, TRBD1 (5 bases). Germline V gives CDR1 LNHNV, CDR2 YYDKDF (reference sequence). The CDR3 is 15 amino acids. CDR3 bases: TGTGCCACCAGTAGAGTTAGGGGCGGCAATCAGCCCCAGCATTTT. Encoded protein: CATSRVRGGNQPQHF.

This chain uses TRBV9 with TRBJ2-5; either TRBD1 or TRBD2 may supply D (6 bases each). The CDR3 has 15 amino acids. Looked up from germline, CDR1 is SGDLS and CDR2 is YYNGEE. V lost 4 bases to trimming and J lost 7 bases, with 20 bases between them. The CDR3 DNA is TGTGCCAGCAGCCGAGGGGGGAGGCAGGGAGTGACCCAGTACTTC. It specifies CASSRGGRQGVTQYF.

In this sample, this clonotype is medium-sized (0.01 to 0.1%). The V gene is TRBV4-2, the J gene TRBJ1-2; possibly TRBD1 for D (6 bases). Germline V gene data show CDR1 as LGHNA and CDR2 as YNFKEQ. With 3 bases removed from V and 5 bases from J, the gap between germline ends came to 22 bases. This CDR3 contains 17 residues. CDR3 protein: CASSQGLTGGSTYGYTF. The CDR3, as DNA: TGTGCCAGCAGCCAGGGTTTGACAGGCGGATCAACATATGGCTACACCTTC.

The chain has TRBV4-2 and TRBJ2-6, with D perhaps TRBD2 (6 bases). Trimming removed 8 bases at V and 4 bases at J, with 15 bases between. The CDR3 length is 15 residues. The germline gives CDR1 LGHNA, CDR2 YNFKEQ. The CDR3: CASPRGEAGANVLTF. The CDR3 DNA sequence: TGTGCCAGCCCTAGAGGGGAGGCGGGGGCCAACGTCCTGACTTTC.

This clonotype is medium-sized (0.01 to 0.1%) by share. The chain recombines TRBV10-3 with TRBJ1-1; D is perhaps TRBD1 (6 bases). This CDR3 spans 12 amino acids. CDR1 is ENHRY, CDR2 SYGVKD, per germline. Trimming took off 9 bases at V and 1 base at J, with 9 bases between the two ends. The CDR3 region has the DNA TGTGCCATTCAACAGGGGAACACTGAAGCTTTCTTT. It yields the protein CAIQQGNTEAFF.

This clonotype has only a few counts. J is TRBJ1-1 and V is TRBV19; D gene uncertain. CDR1 LNHDA and CDR2 SQIVND come from the germline V gene (reference sequence). V lost 5 bases and J lost 3, with 7 bases in between. The CDR3 runs to 12 residues. CDR3 sequence: CASSPRDTEAFF. The CDR3 nucleotides are TGTGCCAGTAGTCCGAGGGACACTGAAGCTTTCTTT. The full variable domain, with the rest looked up from reference TRBV19 and TRBJ1-1, is DGGITQSPKYLFRKEGQNVTLSCEQNLNHDAMYWYRQDPGQGLRLIYYSQIVNDFQKGDIAEGYSVSREKKESFPLTVTSAQKNPTAFYLCASSPRDTEAFFGQGTRLTVV.

V and J are TRBV29-1 and TRBJ2-5, with D tentatively TRBD1 (6 bases). Germline V gene sequence: CDR1 SQVTM, CDR2 ANQGSEA. This CDR3 is built from 13 residues. V gave up 7 bases and J gave up 5 bases, with 17 bases separating them. CDR3 nucleotides: TGCAGCGGCCGGGACACCCCCTCGGAGACCCAGTACTTC. It encodes CSGRDTPSETQYF.

V and J are TRBV5-1 and TRBJ2-7, with 10 bases fitting TRBD1. Germline V lookup: CDR1 SGHRS, CDR2 YFSETQ. With 2 bases clipped from V and 3 bases from J, the junction kept 2 bases outside the gene matches. The CDR3 runs to 14 residues. The CDR3 nucleotides read TGCGCCAGCAGCTTCGGACAGGGGGTCTACGAGCAGTACTTC. It is translated as CASSFGQGVYEQYF.